The next 31 T cell receptor beta chains were all read from a single sample in a study of blood T cell repertoires in COVID-19. Assay: immunoSEQ multiplex PCR; the TCRdb copy retains only in-frame clones and omits some. The data hold 75,000 to 95,000 clones, with approximately 88% observed a single time. The sample consisted of peripheral blood. These receptors originate from a man between 60 and 75 years old with acute or convalescent COVID-19.

The chain links TRBV15 to TRBJ2-1; a possible D gene is TRBD2 (5 bases). The CDR3 is made up of 15 amino acids. Between the trimmed V and J ends, which lost 1 base and 2 bases, there was a span of 9 bases. Germline-derived CDR1 and CDR2 are LNHNV and YYDKDF (reference sequence). CDR3 DNA: TGTGCCACCAGCAGAGGAACGGGGACCTACAATGAGCAGTTCTTC. This translates into CATSRGTGTYNEQFF.

V gene TRBV5-6 combines with J gene TRBJ2-7; no reliable D call. Germline loops: CDR1 SGHDT, CDR2 YYEEEE. This CDR3 has 13 amino acids. Trimming shortened V by 1 base and J by 2 bases, and 7 bases separated the two germline ends. The CDR3 spells CASSLRQAYEQYF. DNA for the CDR3: TGTGCCAGCAGCTTGAGGCAGGCCTACGAGCAGTACTTC.

This clone occurred a few times. The J gene is TRBJ2-5, the V gene TRBV10-3; 9 bases agree with TRBD2. V was pared by 6 bases and J by 4 bases, with 3 bases of the junction left unmatched. The germline V gene encodes CDR1 ENHRY and CDR2 SYGVKD. This CDR3 region has 13 residues. In DNA form, the CDR3 reads TGTGCCATCAGCGGGACTAGCAGAGAGACCCAGTACTTC. Translation: CAISGTSRETQYF.

This chain connects TRBV9 to TRBJ1-2; D is perhaps TRBD1 (5 bases). V lost 1 base to trimming and J lost 3 bases, with 10 bases between them. Germline V CDR1 and CDR2: SGDLS, YYNGEE. CDR3 size: 14 residues. CDR3 loop: CASSVKGQDYGYTF. DNA of the CDR3: TGTGCCAGCAGCGTAAAGGGGCAGGACTATGGCTACACCTTC.

This chain connects TRBV30 to TRBJ2-3, with D possibly being TRBD1 (5 bases). The CDR3 length is 15 residues. The V end lost 2 bases, the J end lost 2 bases, and 14 bases lay between the germline ends. Germline V gene lookup returns CDR1 GTSNPN and CDR2 SVGIG (reference sequence). CDR3 bases: TGTGCCTGGAGTTTTACCCAACAGGACACAGATACGCAGTATTTT. Amino acid sequence: CAWSFTQQDTDTQYF. The full variable domain, in which reference TRBV30 and TRBJ2-3 provide the parts outside the CDR3, is SQTIHQWPATLVQPVGSPLSLECTVEGTSNPNLYWYRQAAGRGLQLLFYSVGIGQISSEVPQNLSASRPQDRQFILSSKKLLLSDSGFYLCAWSFTQQDTDTQYFGPGTRLTVL.

This clone is a singleton in its sample. The sample has other DNA sequences that encode this CDR3 too. The gene calls are TRBV15 and TRBJ1-5; possibly TRBD1 for D (5 bases). V was shortened by 3 bases and J by 1 base, with 10 bases between the two germline ends. There are 15 residues in the CDR3. The germline CDR1 and CDR2 sequences are LNHNV and YYDKDF (reference sequence). Here the CDR3 DNA reads TGTGCCACCAGCAGTCAGGGCCGCAGCAATCAGCCCCAGCATTTT. Translation: CATSSQGRSNQPQHF.

The J gene is TRBJ2-7, the V gene TRBV5-1, with 7 bases aligning to TRBD2. The V and J ends lost 4 bases and 2 bases, in that order; junction bases with no gene match: 6. The V gene's germline CDR1 is SGHRS and CDR2 YFSETQ. This CDR3 spans 14 amino acids. The CDR3 nucleotides are TGCGCCAGCAGCGAAGGGACTAATGCCTACGAGCAGTACTTC. It encodes CASSEGTNAYEQYF.

The chain links TRBV6-2 or TRBV6-3 to TRBJ1-5; D remains ambiguous. The CDR3 runs 19 residues. The V gene lost 0 bases and the J gene lost 6 bases, with 24 bases spanning the gap. CDR1 and CDR2 (germline): MNHEY, SVGEGT. Here the CDR3 reads CASSYSRGGLPAEGQPQHF. For the CDR3, the DNA is TGTGCCAGCAGTTACTCGAGAGGTGGGCTCCCTGCCGAGGGTCAGCCCCAGCATTTT.

The chain combines TRBV7-2 with TRBJ2-1; 7 nucleotides agree with TRBD1. CDR3 length: 15 residues. V gave up 4 bases and J gave up 0 bases; unmatched junction bases: 3. In germline, CDR1 is SGHTA, CDR2 FQGNSA. The CDR3: CASSSGTASYNEQFF. Written as DNA, the CDR3 is TGTGCCAGCAGCTCCGGGACAGCCTCCTACAATGAGCAGTTCTTC.

This clone was counted a few times. J is TRBJ1-4 and V is TRBV12-5; 8 nucleotides match TRBD1. CDR1 is LGHNT, CDR2 FRNRAP, per germline. The V and J ends lost 10 bases and 6 bases, in that order; junction bases with no gene match: 4. The CDR3 is 12 amino acids. CDR3 sequence (DNA): TGTGCTACCAGGGGGCTGGATGAAAAACTGTTTTTT. This translates into CATRGLDEKLFF. The full variable domain, rest sourced from reference TRBV12-5 and TRBJ1-4, is DARVTQTPRHKVTEMGQEVTMRCQPILGHNTVFWYRQTMMQGLELLAYFRNRAPLDDSGMPKDRFSAEMPDATLATLKIQPSEPRDSAVYFCATRGLDEKLFFGSGTQLSVL.

V usage is TRBV9 and J usage is TRBJ2-1, with TRBD2 as a possible D gene (5 bases). This CDR3 has 15 residues. V shed 0 bases and J shed 3 bases, with 10 bases lying between them. The germline gives CDR1 SGDLS, CDR2 YYNGEE. CDR3 sequence reads: CASSVEEDDYNEQFF. The CDR3 coding sequence is TGTGCCAGCAGCGTAGAGGAGGACGACTACAATGAGCAGTTCTTC.

Regarding this clone: Other nucleotide sequences in the sample specify the same CDR3. This rearrangement joins TRBV5-4 to TRBJ2-2; the D gene is possibly TRBD2 (7 bases). Deletions cut 4 bases from V and 4 bases from J, with 17 bases between. Germline V CDR1 and CDR2: SGHNT, YYREEE (reference sequence). This CDR3 spans 16 amino acids. CDR3 loop: CASSIDGGRGTGELFF. CDR3 sequence (DNA): TGTGCCAGCAGCATAGACGGGGGGCGGGGCACCGGGGAGCTGTTTTTT.

The CDR3 nucleotides read TGTGCCAGCAGCTTCCGGACTAGCGGGGGGGCCACGTACCAAGAGACCCAGTACTTC. Amino acids: CASSFRTSGGATYQETQYF. The chain has TRBV7-8 and TRBJ2-5, with 15 bases that match TRBD2. In germline, CDR1 is SGHVS, CDR2 FQNEAQ. The V and J ends lost 3 bases and 0 bases, in that order; junction bases with no gene match: 8. The CDR3 covers 19 residues.

This clone was counted between two and nine times. The rearrangement links TRBV6-2 or TRBV6-3 to TRBJ2-3, with 8 bases aligning to TRBD2. V was clipped by 6 bases and J by 6 bases; unmatched bases: 17. The CDR3 contains 17 residues. Germline lookup yields CDR1 MNHEY and CDR2 SVGEGT. CDR3 bases: TGTGCCAGCAGCCCCTTTTTAAGCGGGGGCCAAAGGGATACGCAGTATTTT. Amino acids: CASSPFLSGGQRDTQYF.

V and J are TRBV7-9 and TRBJ2-7, with D perhaps matching TRBD2 (5 bases). CDR1 and CDR2 from the germline V gene are SEHNR and FQNEAQ (reference sequence). Trimming pared 1 base from V and 3 bases from J, leaving 7 bases between. There are 13 residues in the CDR3. This chain's CDR3 is CASSLDGVYEQYF. The CDR3 region has the DNA TGTGCCAGCAGCTTAGACGGGGTCTACGAGCAGTACTTC.

V gene TRBV7-2 combines with J gene TRBJ2-1; D call uncertain. In germline, CDR1 is SGHTA, CDR2 FQGNSA. This CDR3 spans 13 amino acids. V shed 1 base and J shed 8 bases, with 9 bases lying between them. As DNA, the CDR3 is TGTGCCAGCAGCTTAGTCAGGTCTCATGAGCAGTTCTTC. Protein: CASSLVRSHEQFF.

This clone appeared once. This chain connects TRBV5-4 to TRBJ2-2, with D uncertain. The V end lost 4 bases, the J end lost 2 bases, and 3 bases lay between the germline ends. The length of the CDR3 is 12 residues. From germline, CDR1 is SGHNT and CDR2 YYREEE (reference sequence). CDR3: CASSPNTGELFF. As DNA, the CDR3 is TGTGCCAGCAGCCCAAACACCGGGGAGCTGTTTTTT.

The chain recombines TRBV14 with TRBJ2-7, with D possibly TRBD1 on 5 matching bases. This CDR3 has 14 amino acids. The V end was cut by 1 base, the J end by 3 bases, with 10 bases between. Germline assignment: CDR1 SGHDN and CDR2 FVKESK. The CDR3 here is CASSQGQGVYEQYF. Here the CDR3 DNA reads TGTGCCAGCAGCCAAGGGCAGGGTGTCTACGAGCAGTACTTC.

The chain combines TRBV5-1 with TRBJ2-3; the D is unclear. Germline V CDR1 and CDR2: SGHRS, YFSETQ. The CDR3 is made up of 14 amino acids. Trimming pared 4 bases from V and 0 bases from J, leaving 9 bases between. This CDR3 is CASSKRASTDTQYF. The CDR3 DNA sequence: TGCGCCAGCAGCAAACGAGCTAGCACAGATACGCAGTATTTT.

The V and J genes are TRBV10-2 and TRBJ2-1, with D maybe TRBD1 (5 bases). The CDR3 is 14 residues long. CDR1 WSHSY and CDR2 SAAADI come from the germline V gene. Between the trimmed V and J ends, which lost 2 bases and 6 bases, there was a span of 11 bases. CDR3 nucleotides: TGCGCCAGCAGTGAGATTGCAGGGCCCAATGAGCAGTTCTTC. Its protein is CASSEIAGPNEQFF.

This rearrangement joins TRBV6-5 to TRBJ1-2, with D hard to call. The CDR3 sequence is 13 residues long. Germline CDR1 and CDR2: MNHEY and SVGAGI. The ends were cut back, 5 bases at V and 0 bases at J, with 7 bases in the middle. CDR3 DNA sequence: TGTGCCAGCAGTCAGGCCGCTAACTATGGCTACACCTTC. It encodes CASSQAANYGYTF.

This clone was detected once. This sequence joins TRBV4-1 and TRBJ2-3, with a tentative D call TRBD2 (6 bases). The V gene's germline CDR1 is MGHRA and CDR2 YSYEKL. The CDR3 is made up of 16 amino acids. Trimming removed 4 bases at V and 1 base at J, with 15 bases between. The CDR3 sequence: CASSPGLGGGTDTQYF. The CDR3 bases are TGCGCCAGCAGCCCAGGACTCGGAGGGGGCACAGATACGCAGTATTTT.

V and J are TRBV2 and TRBJ1-1; possibly TRBD1 for D (5 bases). This CDR3 comprises 13 residues. Germline V gene lookup returns CDR1 SNHLY and CDR2 FYNNEI. The germline V and J ends were trimmed by 6 bases and 0 bases, with 8 bases remaining between them. CDR3 bases: TGTGCCAGCAGGACAGACATGAACACTGAAGCTTTCTTT. Translating it yields CASRTDMNTEAFF.

The J gene is TRBJ1-3, the V gene TRBV7-7; TRBD1 matches at 9 bases. Germline loops: CDR1 SSHAT, CDR2 FNYEAQ (reference sequence). CDR3 length equals 16 residues. The trim removed 5 bases at V and 0 bases at J, leaving 5 bases unmatched. In DNA, the CDR3 is TGTGCCAGCAGCGCCGGGACAGGGATCTCTGGAAACACCATATATTTT. It is translated as CASSAGTGISGNTIYF.

The CDR3 here is CASSFGENTEAFF. The CDR3 DNA reads as TGTGCCAGCAGCTTTGGAGAGAACACTGAAGCTTTCTTT. V usage is TRBV13 and J usage is TRBJ1-1, with D hard to call. The CDR3 is 13 residues long. Trimming removed 3 bases from V and 1 base from J, with 6 bases in between. Germline V gene lookup returns CDR1 PRHDT and CDR2 FYEKMQ (reference sequence).

As to this clone: An end of the junction differs from the germline gene, which may be a read error. The chain has TRBV7-7 and TRBJ1-4; no clear D gene. This CDR3 is 17 amino acids long. CDR1 is SSHAT and CDR2 is FNYEAQ in the germline V gene (reference sequence). CDR3 in amino acids: CASSLAAKRRANEKLFF. The CDR3 bases are TGTGCTAGCAGCTTAGCCGCTAAGAGGAGGGCTAATGAAAAACTGTTTTTT.

The rearrangement uses TRBV30 and TRBJ1-6; no clear D. This CDR3 has 15 amino acids. CDR1 GTSNPN and CDR2 SVGIG come from the germline V gene (reference sequence). Trimming left V 0 bases short and J 8 bases short, with 14 bases between. DNA for the CDR3: TGTGCCTGGAGTGTTACGCCAGAGACTTATTCACCCCTCCACTTT. As protein: CAWSVTPETYSPLHF.

The genes are TRBV18 and TRBJ1-2; 11 bases match TRBD1. CDR1 KGHSH and CDR2 LQKENI come from the germline V gene. This CDR3 contains 17 residues. The V and J ends lost 3 bases and 5 bases, in that order; junction bases with no gene match: 11. The CDR3 region is CASSPPVRTGGPYGYTF. For the CDR3, the DNA is TGTGCCAGCTCACCTCCCGTTCGGACAGGGGGCCCGTATGGCTACACCTTC.

This chain joins TRBV6-5 and TRBJ1-6; 8 bases fit TRBD1. There are 14 residues in the CDR3. Trimming took 5 bases from V and 17 from J; bases not matched to a gene: 14. Germline CDR1 and CDR2: MNHEY and SVGAGI. The CDR3 region is CASSLGTGAVEIHF. For the CDR3, the DNA is TGTGCCAGCAGTCTCGGGACAGGCGCCGTAGAGATCCACTTT.

This chain connects TRBV9 to TRBJ1-1, with TRBD1 matching over 10 bases. The CDR3 has 16 amino acids. Germline CDR1 is SGDLS and CDR2 is YYNGEE. V shed 4 bases and J 3 bases; nucleotides not matched to a gene: 9. The CDR3 coding sequence is TGTGCCAGCAGCATGGGGACAGGGGAGGTAGACACTGAAGCTTTCTTT. As protein: CASSMGTGEVDTEAFF.

J is TRBJ1-3 and V is TRBV12-3 or TRBV12-4; possible D gene TRBD1, 5 bases. This CDR3 contains 13 residues. V shed 6 bases and J shed 2 bases, with 8 bases lying between them. The chain's CDR3 is CASRGLTGNTIYF. The DNA of the CDR3 is TGTGCCAGCAGGGGACTAACTGGAAACACCATATATTTT.